A selection of T cell receptor beta chains follows, all from one sample in a study of T cell changes during pregnancy in multiple sclerosis. Measured with immunoSEQ multiplex PCR; TCRdb has only the in-frame clones, and not every one. There are 13,000 to 15,000 clones in the sample; more than 85% occur only once, and about 2.6% lies in the top ten. The sequencing used peripheral blood, collected in the second trimester of pregnancy. All receptors derive from a female donor in good health, enrolled as a control in a pregnancy study. The CDR3 runs from the conserved cysteine through the conserved F or W. Each record gives: D gene, J gene, clone size, V gene, CDR3 DNA, CDR3 protein. A D gene is named only where the DNA matches it firmly. The listing skips clone size in some rows; elsewhere it reads once, few, many or a size class.

D gene: TRBD1
J gene: TRBJ1-2
clone size: NA
V gene: TRBV19
CDR3 DNA: TGTGCCACCGCGGATTATCCGGGACAGGGAGCCTATGGCTACACCTTC
CDR3 protein: CATADYPGQGAYGYTF

D gene: NA
J gene: TRBJ2-2
clone size: medium-sized
V gene: TRBV4-2
CDR3 DNA: TGTGCCAGCAGCCAAGGAGATAACGGGGAGCTGTTTTTT
CDR3 protein: CASSQGDNGELFF

D gene: NA
J gene: TRBJ2-7
clone size: NA
V gene: TRBV7-2
CDR3 DNA: TGTGCCAGCAGCTTACAGGGATACGAGCAGTACTTC
CDR3 protein: CASSLQGYEQYF

D gene: NA
J gene: TRBJ2-1
clone size: NA
V gene: TRBV7-2
CDR3 DNA: TGTGCCAGCAGCTGGGGGCCAAGGGGTAATGAGCAGTTCTTC
CDR3 protein: CASSWGPRGNEQFF

D gene: TRBD2
J gene: TRBJ2-2
clone size: NA
V gene: TRBV7-9
CDR3 DNA: TGTGCCAGCAGCTTTGGACTAGGTACGAACACCGGGGAGCTGTTTTTT
CDR3 protein: CASSFGLGTNTGELFF

D gene: NA
J gene: TRBJ2-6
clone size: once
V gene: TRBV28
CDR3 DNA: TGTGCCAGCAGTCTTACAGGGTCTGGGGCCAACGTCCTGACTTTC
CDR3 protein: CASSLTGSGANVLTF

D gene: TRBD2
J gene: TRBJ2-3
clone size: NA
V gene: TRBV6-4
CDR3 DNA: TGTGCCAGCAGTGACTCTGGCGGGAGTGGGACAGATACGCAGTATTTT
CDR3 protein: CASSDSGGSGTDTQYF

D gene: TRBD2
J gene: TRBJ2-1
clone size: NA
V gene: TRBV4-2
CDR3 DNA: TGTGCCAGCAGCCAAGATGGGGCTAGCGGACACAATGAGCAGTTCTTC
CDR3 protein: CASSQDGASGHNEQFF

D gene: NA
J gene: TRBJ2-7
clone size: NA
V gene: TRBV6-6
CDR3 DNA: TGTGCCAGCACACCCATGGGGGGATACGGCGAGCAGTACTTC
CDR3 protein: CASTPMGGYGEQYF

D gene: NA
J gene: TRBJ1-6
clone size: NA
V gene: TRBV7-8
CDR3 DNA: TGTGCCAGCAGCTTAGTATCTAGGAATTCACCCCTCCACTTT
CDR3 protein: CASSLVSRNSPLHF

D gene: TRBD2
J gene: TRBJ2-7
clone size: NA
V gene: TRBV14
CDR3 DNA: TGTGCCAGCCGGGGACTACCAGACGAGCAGTACTTC
CDR3 protein: CASRGLPDEQYF

D gene: NA
J gene: TRBJ2-1
clone size: NA
V gene: TRBV29-1
CDR3 DNA: TGCAGCGCCCTACCGCGTACGAGAACCAATGAGCAGTTCTTC
CDR3 protein: CSALPRTRTNEQFF

D gene: NA
J gene: TRBJ2-1
clone size: NA
V gene: TRBV5-1
CDR3 DNA: TGCGCCAGCAGCAGGGGGACCCCAGAGCAGTTCTTC
CDR3 protein: CASSRGTPEQFF

D gene: NA
J gene: TRBJ2-5
clone size: NA
V gene: TRBV21-1
CDR3 DNA: TGTGCCAGCAGCCCCCCCGCTAGAAGAGAGACCCAGTACTTC
CDR3 protein: CASSPPARRETQYF

D gene: TRBD2
J gene: TRBJ2-3
clone size: NA
V gene: TRBV6-1
CDR3 DNA: TGTGCCAGCAGTGCCCGACTAGCGGGGGGCCGGGTCACAGATACGCAGTATTTT
CDR3 protein: CASSARLAGGRVTDTQYF

D gene: TRBD1
J gene: TRBJ1-6
clone size: NA
V gene: TRBV6-5
CDR3 DNA: TGTGCCAGCACCCCGACAGGGTTTAATTCACCCCTCCACTTT
CDR3 protein: CASTPTGFNSPLHF

D gene: NA
J gene: TRBJ1-1
clone size: NA
V gene: TRBV19
CDR3 DNA: TGTGCCAGTAGCACCCCGGGGGGGCCCGGAGGTTCTGAAGCTTTCTTT
CDR3 protein: CASSTPGGPGGSEAFF

D gene: NA
J gene: TRBJ2-3
clone size: NA
V gene: TRBV7-2
CDR3 DNA: TGTGCCAGCAGCACGTCTAGCGAACGCACAGATACGCAGTATTTT
CDR3 protein: CASSTSSERTDTQYF

D gene: NA
J gene: TRBJ2-1
clone size: NA
V gene: TRBV6-1
CDR3 DNA: TGTGCCAGCAGTGACCGGGATGAGCAGTTCTTC
CDR3 protein: CASSDRDEQFF

D gene: NA
J gene: TRBJ1-2
clone size: NA
V gene: TRBV9
CDR3 DNA: TGTGCCAGCAGCGTAGGAGCAGGGATTGGAAATGGCTACACCTTC
CDR3 protein: CASSVGAGIGNGYTF

D gene: TRBD1
J gene: TRBJ2-7
clone size: NA
V gene: TRBV19
CDR3 DNA: TGTGCCAGTAGTATTGGACAGGGCCCTACGAAGCAGTACTTC
CDR3 protein: CASSIGQGPTKQYF

D gene: TRBD1
J gene: TRBJ2-2
clone size: NA
V gene: TRBV28
CDR3 DNA: TGTGCCAGCAGTTTTTTCCCCAGGGGGCGCGGGACCGGGGAGCTGTTTTTT
CDR3 protein: CASSFFPRGRGTGELFF

D gene: NA
J gene: TRBJ2-7
clone size: NA
V gene: TRBV13
CDR3 DNA: TGTGCCAGCAGCCCCGGAGTTCCCAACGAGCAGTACTTC
CDR3 protein: CASSPGVPNEQYF

D gene: TRBD2
J gene: TRBJ2-3
clone size: once
V gene: TRBV5-1
CDR3 DNA: TGCGCCAGCAGCTTGGGGACTAGCGGGAGGGTGGCAGATACGCAGTATTTT
CDR3 protein: CASSLGTSGRVADTQYF

D gene: TRBD1
J gene: TRBJ1-1
clone size: NA
V gene: TRBV7-9
CDR3 DNA: TGTGCCAGCAGCCCACAGGGGGAAGCTTTCTTT
CDR3 protein: CASSPQGEAFF

D gene: TRBD2
J gene: TRBJ2-5
clone size: NA
V gene: TRBV2
CDR3 DNA: TGTGCCAGCAGTGAATCTGGGCTAGCGGGAGTTACCGGGGAGACCCAGTACTTC
CDR3 protein: CASSESGLAGVTGETQYF

D gene: TRBD1
J gene: TRBJ2-7
clone size: NA
V gene: TRBV27
CDR3 DNA: TGTGCCAGCAGTCTAGCCGGACAGGGGGCGCAATACGAGCAGTACTTC
CDR3 protein: CASSLAGQGAQYEQYF

D gene: TRBD1
J gene: TRBJ2-7
clone size: NA
V gene: TRBV30
CDR3 DNA: TGTGCCTGGAGTAGTGGACAGGGCTACGAGCAGTACTTC
CDR3 protein: CAWSSGQGYEQYF

D gene: TRBD2
J gene: TRBJ2-7
clone size: NA
V gene: TRBV28
CDR3 DNA: TGTGCCAGCAGTTTACTAGCGGGAGGGCCCTATGGTCGCTACGAGCAGTACTTC
CDR3 protein: CASSLLAGGPYGRYEQYF

D gene: NA
J gene: TRBJ1-1
clone size: NA
V gene: TRBV10-2
CDR3 DNA: TGCGCCAGCAGTGAGGGCAGGGTGACTGAAGCTTTCTTT
CDR3 protein: CASSEGRVTEAFF

D gene: NA
J gene: TRBJ2-6
clone size: NA
V gene: TRBV7-3
CDR3 DNA: TGTGCCAGCAGCTTCGAGTTGGGGGCCCCTGGGGCCAACGTCCTGACTTTC
CDR3 protein: CASSFELGAPGANVLTF

D gene: TRBD2
J gene: TRBJ2-1
clone size: NA
V gene: TRBV7-9
CDR3 DNA: TGTGCCAGCAGCTTCCAGAGCGGGGGCTACAATGAGCAGTTCTTC
CDR3 protein: CASSFQSGGYNEQFF

D gene: NA
J gene: TRBJ1-5
clone size: NA
V gene: TRBV19
CDR3 DNA: TGTGCCAGTAGCTATAGCAATCAGCCCCAGCATTTT
CDR3 protein: CASSYSNQPQHF

D gene: TRBD2
J gene: TRBJ2-3
clone size: NA
V gene: TRBV7-3
CDR3 DNA: TGTGCCAGCAGCCCCCTAGGCGGGAGGGGAGATACGCAGTATTTT
CDR3 protein: CASSPLGGRGDTQYF

D gene: TRBD2
J gene: TRBJ2-7
clone size: once
V gene: TRBV18
CDR3 DNA: TGTGCCAGCTCACGACTAGCGGACGAGCAGTACTTC
CDR3 protein: CASSRLADEQYF

D gene: NA
J gene: TRBJ2-3
clone size: NA
V gene: TRBV11-2
CDR3 DNA: TGTGCCAGCAGCTCGAGCACAGATACGCAGTATTTT
CDR3 protein: CASSSSTDTQYF

D gene: TRBD2
J gene: TRBJ2-1
clone size: NA
V gene: TRBV27
CDR3 DNA: TGTGCCAGCAGTATTCTCGGGAGGGCGGGTGAGCAGTTCTTC
CDR3 protein: CASSILGRAGEQFF

D gene: TRBD2
J gene: TRBJ2-7
clone size: NA
V gene: TRBV30
CDR3 DNA: TGTGCCGGGGGGAGGGGTACCCTCGAGCAGTACTTC
CDR3 protein: CAGGRGTLEQYF

D gene: TRBD1
J gene: TRBJ2-3
clone size: NA
V gene: TRBV29-1
CDR3 DNA: TGCAGCGTTGAAGGCGGGACAGGGGGACTTAGCACAGATACGCAGTATTTT
CDR3 protein: CSVEGGTGGLSTDTQYF

D gene: TRBD2
J gene: TRBJ2-6
clone size: NA
V gene: TRBV7-2
CDR3 DNA: TGTGCCAGCAGCACGCGGGGTAGCGGGGGATCCTCTGGGGCCAACGTCCTGACTTTC
CDR3 protein: CASSTRGSGGSSGANVLTF

D gene: TRBD1
J gene: TRBJ1-5
clone size: NA
V gene: TRBV4-3
CDR3 DNA: TGCGCCAGCAGCCAGGACAGGGGGGTTCAGCCCCAGCATTTT
CDR3 protein: CASSQDRGVQPQHF

D gene: NA
J gene: TRBJ1-5
clone size: NA
V gene: TRBV6-1
CDR3 DNA: TGTGCCAGCAGATACCGGGACACAAGCAATCAGCCCCAGCATTTT
CDR3 protein: CASRYRDTSNQPQHF

D gene: NA
J gene: TRBJ2-3
clone size: NA
V gene: TRBV5-6
CDR3 DNA: TGTGCCAGCAGCCTATTGGACAGCCCCCCGTCGACAGATACGCAGTATTTT
CDR3 protein: CASSLLDSPPSTDTQYF